The clone carrying this T cell receptor beta chain was seen more than once but under ten times. In the authors' workflow: Estimates of nucleated cell counts were drawn from the amplification of reference gene primers. Method: immunoSEQ multiplex PCR; TCRdb's copy keeps in-frame clones and lacks some. For V, J and clone size, that table is used; D and trimming come from the DNA. The table includes 95,000 to 110,000 clones, around 84% detected once. V gave up 5 bases and J gave up 4 bases; unmatched junction bases: 12. The CDR3 is 16 amino acids. Germline CDR1 is MNHEY and CDR2 is SMNVEV (reference sequence). The data originate from a study of blood T cell repertoires in COVID-19. Study summary: Some COVID-19 samples were acute and others convalescent; all came from the United States, Italy and Spain. T cells, B-cell-depleted T cells, or PBMCs provided the cDNA or gDNA that served as material.

The sequence was collected from a man aged 55 to 70 with acute or convalescent COVID-19. The genes are TRBV27 and TRBJ2-7, with 9 bases matching TRBD1. Sequencing input: peripheral blood. In DNA form, the CDR3 reads TGTGCCAGCAGTACGATAAGACAGGGGGTAAAATACGAGCAGTACTTC. Translated, it gives CASSTIRQGVKYEQYF.